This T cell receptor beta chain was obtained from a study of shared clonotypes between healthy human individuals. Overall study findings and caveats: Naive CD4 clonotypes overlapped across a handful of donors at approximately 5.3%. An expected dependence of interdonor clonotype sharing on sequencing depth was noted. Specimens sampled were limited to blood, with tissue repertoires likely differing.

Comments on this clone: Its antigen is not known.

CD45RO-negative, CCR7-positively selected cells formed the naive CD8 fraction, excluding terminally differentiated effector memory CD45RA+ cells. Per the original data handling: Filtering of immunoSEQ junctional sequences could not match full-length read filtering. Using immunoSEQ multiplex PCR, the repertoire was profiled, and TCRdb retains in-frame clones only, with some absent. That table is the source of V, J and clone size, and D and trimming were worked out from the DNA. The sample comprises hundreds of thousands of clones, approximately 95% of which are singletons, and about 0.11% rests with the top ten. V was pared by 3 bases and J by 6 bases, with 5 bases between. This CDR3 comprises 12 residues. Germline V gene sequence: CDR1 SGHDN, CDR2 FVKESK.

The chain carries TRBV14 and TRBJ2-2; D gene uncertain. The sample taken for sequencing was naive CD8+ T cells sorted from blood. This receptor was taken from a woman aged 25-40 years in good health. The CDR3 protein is CASSHRAGELFF. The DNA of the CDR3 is TGTGCCAGCAGCCACCGAGCCGGGGAGCTGTTTTTT.